This TCR beta chain stems from a study of post-analysis software for immune sequencing data. The study's findings and limits: Patients used about 5 TRBV segments, including TRBV5-6, TRBV5-1 and TRBV20-1, more often than controls.

Prepared TCR beta cDNA libraries contained unique molecular identifiers. TCRdb recomputed calls from the PCR reads with MiXCR, one row per CDR3 protein. This table has about 770,000 distinct CDR3 sequences, about 43% appearing once. The length of the CDR3 is 15 residues. Germline V gene lookup returns CDR1 SEHNR and CDR2 FQNEAQ (reference sequence). V gave up 4 bases and J gave up 4 bases, with 16 bases separating them. In regard to this clonotype: Its antigen is still unknown.

The sequenced sample consisted of blood. The clonotype comes from a girl between 5 and 17 years old with multiple sclerosis. V gene TRBV7-9 combines with J gene TRBJ1-2, with D possibly TRBD1 on 6 matching bases. Here the CDR3 reads CASSWRQGGFYGYTF. The CDR3 DNA is TGTGCCAGCAGCTGGAGACAAGGGGGGTTCTATGGCTACACCTTC.